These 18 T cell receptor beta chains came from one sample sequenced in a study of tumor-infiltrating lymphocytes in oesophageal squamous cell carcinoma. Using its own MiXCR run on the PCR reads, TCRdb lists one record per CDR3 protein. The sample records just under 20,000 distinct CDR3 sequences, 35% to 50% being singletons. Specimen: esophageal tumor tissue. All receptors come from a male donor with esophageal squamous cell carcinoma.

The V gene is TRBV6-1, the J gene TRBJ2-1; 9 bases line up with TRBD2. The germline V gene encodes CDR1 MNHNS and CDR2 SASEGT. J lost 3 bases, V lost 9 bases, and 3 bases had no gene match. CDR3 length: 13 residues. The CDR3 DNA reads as TGTGCCAGTAGCGGGAGAGGCTACAATGAGCAGTTCTTC. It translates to CASSGRGYNEQFF.

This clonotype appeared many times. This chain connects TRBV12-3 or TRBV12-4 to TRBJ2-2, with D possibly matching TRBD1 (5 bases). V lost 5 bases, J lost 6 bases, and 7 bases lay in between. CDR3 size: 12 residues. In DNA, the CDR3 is TGTGCCAGCAGTCCAGGGCCCGGGGAGCTGTTTTTT. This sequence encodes CASSPGPGELFF.

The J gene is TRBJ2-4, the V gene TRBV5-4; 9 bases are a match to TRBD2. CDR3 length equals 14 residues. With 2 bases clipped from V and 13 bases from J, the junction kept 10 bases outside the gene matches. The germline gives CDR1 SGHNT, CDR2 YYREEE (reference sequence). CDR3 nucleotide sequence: TGTGCCAGCAGCTTAGCGGGAGGCCACAATGAGCAGTACTTC. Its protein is CASSLAGGHNEQYF.

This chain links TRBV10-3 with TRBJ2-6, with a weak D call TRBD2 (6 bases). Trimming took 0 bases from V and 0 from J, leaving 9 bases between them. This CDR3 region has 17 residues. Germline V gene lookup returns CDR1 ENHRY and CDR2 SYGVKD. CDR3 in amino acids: CAISESLGGSGANVLTF. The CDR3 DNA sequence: TGTGCCATCAGTGAGTCGTTGGGGGGCTCTGGGGCCAACGTCCTGACTTTC.

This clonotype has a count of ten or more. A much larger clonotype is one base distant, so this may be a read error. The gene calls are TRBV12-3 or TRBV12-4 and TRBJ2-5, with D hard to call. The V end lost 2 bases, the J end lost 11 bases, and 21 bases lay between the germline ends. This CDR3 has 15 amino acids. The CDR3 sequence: CASSLRAGTHNEQYF. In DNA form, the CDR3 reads TGTGCCAGCAGTTTACGCGCAGGAACACACAATGAGCAGTACTTC.

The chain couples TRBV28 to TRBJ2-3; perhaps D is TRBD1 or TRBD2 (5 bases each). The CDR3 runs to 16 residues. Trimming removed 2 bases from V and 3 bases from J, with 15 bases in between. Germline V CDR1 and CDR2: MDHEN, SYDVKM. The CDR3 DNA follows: TGTGCCAGCAGTTTAGGGACGGGCAAAAGGACAGATACGCAGTATTTT. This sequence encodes CASSLGTGKRTDTQYF.

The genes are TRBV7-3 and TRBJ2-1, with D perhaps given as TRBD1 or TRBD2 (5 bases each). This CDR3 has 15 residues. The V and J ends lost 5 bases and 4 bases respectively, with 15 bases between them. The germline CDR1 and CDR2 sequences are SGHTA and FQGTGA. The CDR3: CASSPPGDHYNEQFF. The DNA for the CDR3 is TGTGCCAGCAGCCCCCCCGGGGACCATTACAATGAGCAGTTCTTC.

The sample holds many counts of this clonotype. The CDR3 region has the DNA TGTGCCAGCACCCCCAGGGAGAACACTGAAGCTTTCTTT. This codes for CASTPRENTEAFF. The chain carries TRBV28 and TRBJ1-1; D possibly corresponds to TRBD1 (5 bases). The V end lost 7 bases, the J end lost 1 base, and 10 bases lay between the germline ends. Germline V gene lookup returns CDR1 MDHEN and CDR2 SYDVKM. This CDR3 comprises 13 residues.

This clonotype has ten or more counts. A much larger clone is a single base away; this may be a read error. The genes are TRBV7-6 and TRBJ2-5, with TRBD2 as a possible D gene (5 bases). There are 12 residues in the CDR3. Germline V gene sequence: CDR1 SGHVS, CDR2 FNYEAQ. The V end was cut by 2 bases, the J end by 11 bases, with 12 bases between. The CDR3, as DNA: TGTGCCAGCAGCTTAAGCGGCAATGAGCAGTACTTC. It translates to CASSLSGNEQYF. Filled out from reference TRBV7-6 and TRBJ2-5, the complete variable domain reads GAGVSQSPRYKVTKRGQDVALRCDPISGHVSLYWYRQALGQGPEFLTYFNYEAQQDKSGLPNDRFSAERPEGSISTLTIQRTEQRDSAMYRCASSLSGNEQYFGPGTRLLVL.

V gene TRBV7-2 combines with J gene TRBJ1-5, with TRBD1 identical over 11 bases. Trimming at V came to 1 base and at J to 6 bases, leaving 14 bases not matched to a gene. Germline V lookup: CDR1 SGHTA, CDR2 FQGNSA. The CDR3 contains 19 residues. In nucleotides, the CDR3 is TGTGCCAGCAGCTTAGTTGGTTACGGGACAGGGGGTCCGGTTCAGCCCCAGCATTTT. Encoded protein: CASSLVGYGTGGPVQPQHF.

For the CDR3, the DNA is TGTGCCAGCAGCGGGGGCGCGGGGGGCCCTGCCTACAATGAGCAGTTCTTC. It yields the protein CASSGGAGGPAYNEQFF. V and J are TRBV7-6 and TRBJ2-1; 8 nucleotides match TRBD2. The V and J ends lost 5 bases and 2 bases, in that order; junction bases with no gene match: 11. The CDR3 covers 17 residues. Germline V lookup: CDR1 SGHVS, CDR2 FNYEAQ.

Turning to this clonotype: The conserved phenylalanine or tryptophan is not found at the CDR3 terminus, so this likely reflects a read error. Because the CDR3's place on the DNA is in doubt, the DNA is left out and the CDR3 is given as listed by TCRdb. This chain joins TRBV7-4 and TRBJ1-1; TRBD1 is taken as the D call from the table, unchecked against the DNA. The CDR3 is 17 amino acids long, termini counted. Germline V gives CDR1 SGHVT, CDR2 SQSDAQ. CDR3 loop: CASRSRQGAISPSILVM.

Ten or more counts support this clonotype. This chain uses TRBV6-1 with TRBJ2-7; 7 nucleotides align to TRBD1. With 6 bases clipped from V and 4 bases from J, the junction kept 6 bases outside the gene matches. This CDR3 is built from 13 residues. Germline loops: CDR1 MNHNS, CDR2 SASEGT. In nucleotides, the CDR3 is TGTGCCAGCAGCCGGGACAGCCATTACGAGCAGTACTTC. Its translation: CASSRDSHYEQYF.

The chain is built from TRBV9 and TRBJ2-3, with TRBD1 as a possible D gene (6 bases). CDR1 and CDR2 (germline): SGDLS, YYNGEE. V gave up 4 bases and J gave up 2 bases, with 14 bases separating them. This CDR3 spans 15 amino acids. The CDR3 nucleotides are TGTGCCAGCAGCTCAGGGGTACAAGTCACAGATACGCAGTATTTT. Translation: CASSSGVQVTDTQYF.

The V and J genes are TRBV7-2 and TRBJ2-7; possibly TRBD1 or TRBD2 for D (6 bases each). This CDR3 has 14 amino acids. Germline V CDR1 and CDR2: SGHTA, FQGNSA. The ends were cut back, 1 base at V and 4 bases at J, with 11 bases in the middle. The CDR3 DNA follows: TGTGCCAGCAGCTTAGTGGGGGGCTCTTACGAGCAGTACTTC. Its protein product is CASSLVGGSYEQYF.

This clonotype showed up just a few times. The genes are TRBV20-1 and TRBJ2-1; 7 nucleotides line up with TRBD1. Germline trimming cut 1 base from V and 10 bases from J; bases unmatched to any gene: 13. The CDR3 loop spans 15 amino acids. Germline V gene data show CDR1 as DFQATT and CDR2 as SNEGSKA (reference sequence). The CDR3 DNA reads TGCAGTGCTAGAGGAGGGGGACAGAGAAACCACGAGCAGTTCTTC. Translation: CSARGGGQRNHEQFF.

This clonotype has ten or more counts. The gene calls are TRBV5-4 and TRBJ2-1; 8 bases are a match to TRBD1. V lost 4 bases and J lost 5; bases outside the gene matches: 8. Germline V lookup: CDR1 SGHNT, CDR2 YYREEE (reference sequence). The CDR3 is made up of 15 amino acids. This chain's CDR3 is CASSRGQGNNNEQFF. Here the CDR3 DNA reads TGTGCCAGCAGCCGCGGACAGGGTAATAACAATGAGCAGTTCTTC.

The CDR3 DNA is TGTGCCAGCAGCTTAGGGTGGACAGGGGGCGTCTACACAGATACGCAGTATTTT. Translating gives CASSLGWTGGVYTDTQYF. This chain links TRBV7-6 with TRBJ2-3, with TRBD1 matching 11 bases. The CDR3 is 18 residues long. Losses at the gene ends were 1 base for V and 2 bases for J; bases not matched to a gene: 8. Looked up from germline, CDR1 is SGHVS and CDR2 is FNYEAQ.